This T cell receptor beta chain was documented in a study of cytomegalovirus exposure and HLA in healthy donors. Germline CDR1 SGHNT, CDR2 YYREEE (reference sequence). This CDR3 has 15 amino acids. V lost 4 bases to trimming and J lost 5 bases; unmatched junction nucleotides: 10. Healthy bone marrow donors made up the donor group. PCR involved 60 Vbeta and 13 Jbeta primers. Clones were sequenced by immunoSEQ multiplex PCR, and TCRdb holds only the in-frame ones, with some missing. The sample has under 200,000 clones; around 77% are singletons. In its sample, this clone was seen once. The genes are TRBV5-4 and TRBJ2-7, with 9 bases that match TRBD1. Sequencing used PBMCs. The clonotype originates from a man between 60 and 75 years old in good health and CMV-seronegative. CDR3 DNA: TGTGCCAGCAGCAGGCCCGGGACAGGGACCCACGAGCAGTACTTC. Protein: CASSRPGTGTHEQYF. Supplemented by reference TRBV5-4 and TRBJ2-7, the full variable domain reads ETGVTQSPTHLIKTRGQQVTLRCSSQSGHNTVSWYQQALGQGPQFIFQYYREEENGRGNFPPRFSGLQFPNYSSELNVNALELDDSALYLCASSRPGTGTHEQYFGPGTRLTVT.